This T cell receptor beta chain was found in a study of blood T cell repertoires in COVID-19. J was trimmed by 5 bases and V by 7 bases; bases with no gene match: 6. This CDR3 region has 12 residues. Germline V gene lookup returns CDR1 SQVTM and CDR2 ANQGSEA. Authors' analysis steps: Reference gene primers were amplified, and this amplification served to estimate nucleated cell counts. Method: immunoSEQ multiplex PCR; TCRdb's copy keeps in-frame clones and lacks some. The V and J calls and the clone size are those of that table, but D and trimming were determined from the DNA. Of roughly 80,000 clones listed, under 90% are singletons.

This TCR was sampled from a man older than 75 with acute or convalescent COVID-19. The chain recombines TRBV29-1 with TRBJ1-1, with 8 positions matching TRBD1. The source material was peripheral blood. DNA for the CDR3: TGCAGCGCCGGACAGGGAGGAACTGAAGCTTTCTTT. Residues: CSAGQGGTEAFF.